This T cell receptor (beta chain) stems from a study of T cells in Graves' hyperthyroidism and ophthalmopathy. This clonotype was seen many times. Its antigen is not known. Trimming removed 0 bases at V and 4 bases at J, with 9 bases between. The CDR3 extends over 14 amino acids. CDR1 and CDR2 (germline): SGHAT, FQNNGV. Amplified regions were TCR beta CDR3 sequences from RNA transcripts. The HTBI primer set served for first-round RT-PCR of the TCR CDR3. Via MiXCR, TCRdb re-called the multiplex PCR reads, giving one row per CDR3 protein. The sample shows hundreds of thousands of distinct CDR3 sequences, roughly 14% of them seen only once. Diagnoses were established using clinical symptoms, serum thyroxine and TRAb, thyroid ultrasound and orbital computed tomography. Study-wide findings and caveats: Within blood appeared most thyroid clonotypes that had expanded above 0.001.

The TCR sequence derives from a young woman with Graves' hyperthyroidism. The sequencing input was blood. The chain combines TRBV11-2 with TRBJ1-2; D is ambiguous. The CDR3 nucleotides read TGTGCCAGCAGCTTAGATGGGAGATTCTATGGCTACACCTTC. It translates to CASSLDGRFYGYTF.